Given below is one T cell receptor beta chain in context. The junction differs from germline at one of its ends, possibly a read error. These data belong to a study of blood T cell repertoires in COVID-19. Study as a whole: Both acute and convalescent COVID-19 samples were obtained from the United States, Italy and Spain. PBMCs, B-cell-depleted T cells, or T cells were the source of the cDNA or gDNA that made up the material.

In germline, CDR1 is KGHDR, CDR2 SFDVKD. The CDR3 is 17 amino acids. As originally analysed: Estimates of nucleated cell counts were drawn from the amplification of reference gene primers. Sequencing was performed with immunoSEQ multiplex PCR; in TCRdb, only in-frame clones are kept and a portion is missing. V, J and clone size derive from that table, while D and trimming were established from the DNA sequence. This sample has about 37,000 clones, with roughly nine tenths found just once. Sequenced input: peripheral blood. The rearrangement joins TRBV24-1 to TRBJ2-4; 9 nucleotides line up with TRBD1. The clonotype originates from a woman younger than 45 in a cohort sampled during active COVID-19. CDR3 bases: TGTGCCACCAGTGACCCTGGACAGGGGTGGGCCAGAAACATTCAGTACTTC. Translation gives CATSDPGQGWARNIQYF.